The 13 T cell receptor beta chains given below trace back to one sample, sequenced in a study of blood T cell repertoires in COVID-19. Repertoires were generated with immunoSEQ multiplex PCR, while TCRdb's copy carries only in-frame clones and drops some. In the table there are about 400,000 clones, 70% to 90% of which are singletons. Input material: PBMCs or T cells enriched from blood (not recorded which). The receptors stem from a middle-aged woman with acute COVID-19.

This sequence joins TRBV5-1 and TRBJ2-5, with D tentatively TRBD2 (5 bases). Germline CDR1 SGHRS, CDR2 YFSETQ. Between the trimmed V and J ends, which lost 1 base and 5 bases, there was a span of 9 bases. The CDR3 length is 13 residues. The CDR3 DNA reads TGCGCCAGCAGCTTGCAAGGGAGTGAGACCCAGTACTTC. Amino acid sequence: CASSLQGSETQYF.

The J gene is TRBJ1-2, the V gene TRBV29-1, with D possibly matching TRBD1 (5 bases). Germline assignment: CDR1 SQVTM and CDR2 ANQGSEA. The V gene lost 6 bases and the J gene lost 6 bases, with 14 bases spanning the gap. This CDR3 is 12 amino acids long. Written as DNA, the CDR3 is TGCAGCGTAGATAAGACAGCTGATGGCTACACCTTC. Translating gives CSVDKTADGYTF.

The chain has TRBV30 and TRBJ1-5, with D tentatively TRBD1 (6 bases). Germline V gene lookup returns CDR1 GTSNPN and CDR2 SVGIG (reference sequence). Between the trimmed V and J ends, which lost 0 bases and 7 bases, there was a span of 13 bases. The CDR3 is 14 amino acids. The CDR3 DNA is TGTGCCTGGAGTGTACCAGGGGCCGGGCAGCCCCAGCATTTT. Protein product: CAWSVPGAGQPQHF.

This sequence joins TRBV19 and TRBJ2-5, with D maybe TRBD1 (6 bases). The CDR3 extends over 14 amino acids. V shed 6 bases and J shed 2 bases, with 13 bases lying between them. Per the germline V gene, CDR1 is LNHDA and CDR2 is SQIVND (reference sequence). Written as DNA, the CDR3 is TGTGCCAGTAGAGCCCCAGGGGATCAAGAGACCCAGTACTTC. Translation: CASRAPGDQETQYF.

This clone occurred once. The genes are TRBV9 and TRBJ1-1; D gene uncertain. The CDR3 sequence is 14 residues long. CDR1 is SGDLS, CDR2 YYNGEE, per germline. V lost 0 bases to trimming and J lost 3 bases, with 9 bases between them. The CDR3 protein is CASSVGARDTEAFF. DNA for the CDR3: TGTGCCAGCAGCGTAGGGGCGCGGGACACTGAAGCTTTCTTT. Using reference TRBV9 and TRBJ1-1 for the parts outside the CDR3, the full variable domain is DSGVTQTPKHLITATGQRVTLRCSPRSGDLSVYWYQQSLDQGLQFLIQYYNGEERAKGNILERFSAQQFPDLHSELNLSSLELGDSALYFCASSVGARDTEAFFGQGTRLTVV.

The genes are TRBV7-9 and TRBJ1-1; 8 bases match TRBD1. This CDR3 region has 12 residues. Per the germline V gene, CDR1 is SEHNR and CDR2 is FQNEAQ (reference sequence). The trim removed 5 bases at V and 7 bases at J, leaving 3 bases unmatched. CDR3 protein: CASSRTGLEAFF. DNA of the CDR3: TGTGCCAGCAGCCGGACAGGGCTTGAAGCTTTCTTT.

This clone occurred once. Written as DNA, the CDR3 is TGTGCCAGTAGCCTCTCTTCAGGGGGCAACAATCAGCCCCAGCATTTT. Translated: CASSLSSGGNNQPQHF. V gene TRBV19 combines with J gene TRBJ1-5; TRBD1 agrees at 8 bases. Trimming took 6 bases from V and 3 from J; bases not matched to a gene: 10. This CDR3 comprises 16 residues. Germline V gives CDR1 LNHDA, CDR2 SQIVND (reference sequence).

The V gene is TRBV30, the J gene TRBJ2-1, with 9 bases identical to TRBD1. The CDR3 is made up of 14 amino acids. Germline-derived CDR1 and CDR2 are GTSNPN and SVGIG (reference sequence). With 3 bases clipped from V and 7 bases from J, the junction kept 7 bases outside the gene matches. Written as DNA, the CDR3 is TGTGCCTGGAGCCCGGGACAGGGTGGAAATGAGCAGTTCTTC. It codes for CAWSPGQGGNEQFF.

The genes are TRBV29-1 and TRBJ1-5; 7 bases agree with TRBD1. The germline gives CDR1 SQVTM, CDR2 ANQGSEA. This CDR3 contains 14 residues. Trimming removed 4 bases from V and 2 bases from J; junction bases left unmatched: 5. Here the CDR3 reads CSVVEGARNQPQHF. The DNA for the CDR3 is TGCAGCGTTGTCGAGGGGGCCCGCAATCAGCCCCAGCATTTT.

CDR3: CASSPVLQGGYEQYF. In DNA form, the CDR3 reads TGTGCCAGCTCACCAGTTTTACAGGGTGGCTACGAGCAGTACTTC. The rearrangement uses TRBV18 and TRBJ2-7; the D gene is possibly TRBD1 (6 bases). This CDR3 comprises 15 residues. CDR1 is KGHSH, CDR2 LQKENI, per germline. Trimming removed 2 bases from V and 3 bases from J, with 14 bases in between. The entire variable domain, with the rest obtained from reference TRBV18 and TRBJ2-7, is as follows: NAGVMQNPRHLVRRRGQEARLRCSPMKGHSHVYWYRQLPEEGLKFMVYLQKENIIDESGMPKERFSAEFPKEGPSILRIQQVVRGDSAAYFCASSPVLQGGYEQYFGPGTRLTVT.

In DNA, the CDR3 is TGTGCCAGCAGCTTGCGTGGACTAGCGGGGGGCACACCCTACGAGCAGTACTTC. It codes for CASSLRGLAGGTPYEQYF. The chain has TRBV5-6 and TRBJ2-7, with TRBD2 matching 14 bases. CDR1 is SGHDT, CDR2 YYEEEE, per germline. The CDR3 totals 18 residues. The J segment lost 2 bases and the V segment lost 1 base, leaving 8 bases of the junction unmatched.

This clone came up once. CDR3: CASSPGTGSETQYF. In DNA, the CDR3 is TGTGCCAGCAGTCCAGGGACAGGTAGCGAGACCCAGTACTTC. The V call is TRBV28, the J call TRBJ2-5, with 8 bases that match TRBD1. J gave up 5 bases and V 5 bases, and 7 bases lay outside the gene matches. The CDR3 is made up of 14 amino acids. Germline assignment: CDR1 MDHEN and CDR2 SYDVKM.

This clone was seen only once. The rearrangement links TRBV27 to TRBJ2-7; tentative D call: TRBD1 (6 bases). Trimming took off 2 bases at V and 3 bases at J, with 20 bases between the two ends. Germline V CDR1 and CDR2: MNHEY, SMNVEV (reference sequence). This CDR3 is built from 17 residues. The CDR3 DNA follows: TGTGCCAGCAGTTTACAGGGGCTATCAGGGGCCGTCTACGAGCAGTACTTC. Protein: CASSLQGLSGAVYEQYF.